This TCR beta chain comes out of a study of Graves' ophthalmopathy and Graves' hyperthyroidism. CDR1 is SGHVS and CDR2 is FQNEAQ in the germline V gene. This CDR3 has 15 amino acids. The V and J ends lost 2 bases and 2 bases, in that order; junction bases with no gene match: 6. RNA served as the template for amplifying TCR beta CDR3 regions. An opening RT-PCR round employed HTBI primers and preceded a second-round multiplex PCR. TCRdb reanalysed the multiplex PCR reads using MiXCR and keeps one entry per CDR3 protein. This table holds about 240,000 distinct CDR3 sequences, 45% found once. Sequencing used peripheral blood. The clonotype comes from an adult man with Graves' ophthalmopathy. The chain has TRBV7-8 and TRBJ2-7, with 7 bases fitting TRBD2. The CDR3 spells CASSLWGGTPYEQYF. In nucleotides, the CDR3 is TGTGCCAGCAGCTTATGGGGAGGGACTCCCTACGAGCAGTACTTC.